This T cell receptor (beta chain) appears in the sequencing data of a study of vaccination and CD4 T cells after COVID-19. Oncomine TCR Beta short-read sequencing was applied to DNA from cultured CD4+ T cells. From CD4+ T cells that had been cultured, genomic DNA was extracted. A single record per CDR3 protein comes from TCRdb applying MiXCR to the PCR reads. Of 15,000 to 17,000 distinct CDR3 sequences listed, roughly 61% are singletons. Points on this clonotype: Antigen specificity is unknown.

The V gene lost 6 bases and the J gene lost 4 bases, with 18 bases spanning the gap. Germline values: CDR1 DFQATT, CDR2 SNEGSKA (reference sequence). This CDR3 spans 14 amino acids. Treatment defined: roughly 10-day PBMC culture with coronavirus spike peptide pools or control peptides (ViraFEST assay). The rearrangement uses TRBV20-1 and TRBJ1-1; D unresolved. Source material: CD4+ T cells from blood, cultured in vitro. The origin of this receptor is a human donor who had recovered from COVID-19. This CDR3 reads CSAPGPQGGTEAFF. The CDR3, as DNA: TGCAGTGCCCCGGGCCCCCAAGGCGGCACTGAAGCTTTCTTT.